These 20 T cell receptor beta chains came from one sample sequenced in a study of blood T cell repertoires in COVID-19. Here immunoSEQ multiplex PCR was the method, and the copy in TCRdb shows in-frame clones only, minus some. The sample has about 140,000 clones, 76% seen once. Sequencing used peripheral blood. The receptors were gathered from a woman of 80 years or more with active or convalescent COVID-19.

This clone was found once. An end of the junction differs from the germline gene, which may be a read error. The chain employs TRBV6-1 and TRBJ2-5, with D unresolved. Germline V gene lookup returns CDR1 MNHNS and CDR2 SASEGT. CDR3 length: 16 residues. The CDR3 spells CASCEAVAADGETQYF. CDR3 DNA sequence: TGTGCCAGCTGTGAAGCTGTGGCAGCCGACGGGGAGACCCAGTACTTC.

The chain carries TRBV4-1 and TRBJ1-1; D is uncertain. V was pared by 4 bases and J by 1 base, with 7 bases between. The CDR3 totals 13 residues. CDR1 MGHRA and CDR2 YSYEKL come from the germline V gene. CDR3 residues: CASSRTSNTEAFF. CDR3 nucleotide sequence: TGCGCCAGCAGCCGAACATCGAACACTGAAGCTTTCTTT.

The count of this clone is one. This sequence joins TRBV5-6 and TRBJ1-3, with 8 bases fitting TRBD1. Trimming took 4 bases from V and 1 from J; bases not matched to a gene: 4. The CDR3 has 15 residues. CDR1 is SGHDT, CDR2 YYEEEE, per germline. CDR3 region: CASSPRGRSGNTIYF. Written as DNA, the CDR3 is TGTGCCAGCAGCCCCAGGGGGCGGTCTGGAAACACCATATATTTT.

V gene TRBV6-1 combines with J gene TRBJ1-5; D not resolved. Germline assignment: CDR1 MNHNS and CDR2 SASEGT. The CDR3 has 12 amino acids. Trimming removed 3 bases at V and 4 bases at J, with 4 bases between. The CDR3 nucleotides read TGTGCCAGCAGTGAGGAGAATCAGCCCCAGCATTTT. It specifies CASSEENQPQHF.

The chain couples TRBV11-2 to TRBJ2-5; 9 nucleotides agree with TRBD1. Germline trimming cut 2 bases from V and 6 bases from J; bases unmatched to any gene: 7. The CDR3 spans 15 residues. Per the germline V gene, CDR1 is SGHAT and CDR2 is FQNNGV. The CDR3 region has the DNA TGTGCCAGCAGCTTACAGACACAGGGGGCACAGACCCAGTACTTC. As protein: CASSLQTQGAQTQYF. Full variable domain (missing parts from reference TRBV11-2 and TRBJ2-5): EAGVAQSPRYKIIEKRQSVAFWCNPISGHATLYWYQQILGQGPKLLIQFQNNGVVDDSQLPKDRFSAERLKGVDSTLKIQPAKLEDSAVYLCASSLQTQGAQTQYFGPGTRLLVL.

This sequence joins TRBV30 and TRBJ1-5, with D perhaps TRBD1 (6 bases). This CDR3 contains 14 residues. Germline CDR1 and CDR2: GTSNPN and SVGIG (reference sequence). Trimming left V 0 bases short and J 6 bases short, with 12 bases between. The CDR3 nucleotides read TGTGCCTGGAGTGTACTGGGGGCCGGTCAGCCCCAGCATTTT. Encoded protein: CAWSVLGAGQPQHF.

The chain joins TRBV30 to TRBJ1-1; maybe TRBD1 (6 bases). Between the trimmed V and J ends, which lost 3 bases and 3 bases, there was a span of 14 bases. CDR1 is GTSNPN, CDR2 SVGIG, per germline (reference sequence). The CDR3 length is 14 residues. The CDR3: CAWRGQGRDTEAFF. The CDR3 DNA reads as TGTGCCTGGAGAGGCCAGGGGAGGGACACTGAAGCTTTCTTT. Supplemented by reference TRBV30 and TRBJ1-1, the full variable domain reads SQTIHQWPATLVQPVGSPLSLECTVEGTSNPNLYWYRQAAGRGLQLLFYSVGIGQISSEVPQNLSASRPQDRQFILSSKKLLLSDSGFYLCAWRGQGRDTEAFFGQGTRLTVV.

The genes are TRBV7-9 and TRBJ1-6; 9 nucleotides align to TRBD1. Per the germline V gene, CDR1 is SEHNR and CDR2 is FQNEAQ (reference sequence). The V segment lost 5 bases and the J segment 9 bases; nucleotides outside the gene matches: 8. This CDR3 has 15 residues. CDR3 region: CASSPPDRGISPLHF. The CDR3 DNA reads TGTGCCAGCAGCCCACCGGACAGGGGCATTTCACCCCTCCACTTT.

The chain's CDR3 is CASSLVIQVNTEAFF. CDR3 DNA: TGTGCCAGCAGCTTAGTAATACAGGTGAACACTGAAGCTTTCTTT. This rearrangement joins TRBV7-2 to TRBJ1-1, with a weak D call TRBD1 (5 bases). Germline CDR1 reads SGHTA; CDR2 reads FQGNSA. CDR3 length equals 15 residues. Trimming took off 1 base at V and 0 bases at J, with 9 bases between the two ends.

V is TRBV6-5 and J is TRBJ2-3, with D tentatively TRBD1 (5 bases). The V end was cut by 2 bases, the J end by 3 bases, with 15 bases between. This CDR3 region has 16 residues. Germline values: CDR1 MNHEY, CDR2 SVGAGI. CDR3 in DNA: TGTGCCAGCAGTTACGGGTCAGGGAAAGGTACAGATACGCAGTATTTT. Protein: CASSYGSGKGTDTQYF.

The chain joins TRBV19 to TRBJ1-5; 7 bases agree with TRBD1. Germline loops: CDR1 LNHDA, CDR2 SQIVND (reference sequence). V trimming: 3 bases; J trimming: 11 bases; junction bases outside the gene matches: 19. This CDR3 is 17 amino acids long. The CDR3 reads CASSMGRGGGTLSSQHF. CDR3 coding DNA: TGTGCCAGTAGTATGGGGCGAGGAGGGGGCACCTTGTCATCCCAGCATTTT.

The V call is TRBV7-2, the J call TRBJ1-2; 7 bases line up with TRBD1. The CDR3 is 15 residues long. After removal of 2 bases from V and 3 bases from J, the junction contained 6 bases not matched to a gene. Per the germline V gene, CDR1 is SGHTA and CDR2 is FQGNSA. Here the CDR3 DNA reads TGTGCCAGCAGCTTACCCGGACAGGCATACTATGGCTACACCTTC. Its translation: CASSLPGQAYYGYTF.

CDR3 sequence: CASSSAGGTGELFF. CDR3 DNA: TGTGCCAGCAGCTCAGCGGGGGGCACCGGGGAGCTGTTTTTT. The V gene is TRBV5-4, the J gene TRBJ2-2; 9 positions agree with TRBD2. Unmatched junction bases numbered 1, after V lost 3 bases and J lost 4 bases. CDR1 and CDR2 from the germline V gene are SGHNT and YYREEE (reference sequence). This CDR3 spans 14 amino acids.

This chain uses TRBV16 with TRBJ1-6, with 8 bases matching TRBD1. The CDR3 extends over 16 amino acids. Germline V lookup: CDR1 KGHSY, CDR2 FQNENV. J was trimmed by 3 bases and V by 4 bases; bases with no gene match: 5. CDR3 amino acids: CASSRLTGDYNSPLHF. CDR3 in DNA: TGTGCCAGCAGCCGATTGACAGGGGACTATAATTCACCCCTCCACTTT.

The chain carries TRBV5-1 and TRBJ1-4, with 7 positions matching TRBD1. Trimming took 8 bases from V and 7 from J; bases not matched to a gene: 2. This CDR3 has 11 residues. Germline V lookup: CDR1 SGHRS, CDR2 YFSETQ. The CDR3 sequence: CASRQGEKLFF. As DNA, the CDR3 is TGCGCCAGTAGACAGGGTGAAAAACTGTTTTTT.

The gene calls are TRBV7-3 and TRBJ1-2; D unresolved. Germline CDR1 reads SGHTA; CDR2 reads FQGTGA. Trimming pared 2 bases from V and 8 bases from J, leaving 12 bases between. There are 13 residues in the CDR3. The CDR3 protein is CASSLSQSRGYTF. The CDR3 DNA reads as TGTGCCAGCAGCTTATCCCAGTCGAGGGGCTACACCTTC.

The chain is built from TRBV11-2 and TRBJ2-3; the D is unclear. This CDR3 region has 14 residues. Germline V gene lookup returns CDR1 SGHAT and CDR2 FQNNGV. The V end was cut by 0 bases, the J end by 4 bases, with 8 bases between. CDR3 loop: CASSLETTPDTQYF. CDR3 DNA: TGTGCCAGCAGCTTAGAGACAACCCCAGATACGCAGTATTTT.

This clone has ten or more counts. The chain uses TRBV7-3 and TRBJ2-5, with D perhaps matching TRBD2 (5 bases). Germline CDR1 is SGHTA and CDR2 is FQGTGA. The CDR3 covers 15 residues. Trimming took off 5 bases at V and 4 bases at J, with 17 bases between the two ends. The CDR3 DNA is TGTGCCAGCAGCACCCGGCAGACTACCCTAGAGACCCAGTACTTC. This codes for CASSTRQTTLETQYF.

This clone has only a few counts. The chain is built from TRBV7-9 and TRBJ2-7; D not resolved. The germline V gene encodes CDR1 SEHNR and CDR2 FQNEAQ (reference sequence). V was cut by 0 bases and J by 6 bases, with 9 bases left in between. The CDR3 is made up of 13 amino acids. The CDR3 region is CASSLATQPEQYF. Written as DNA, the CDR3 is TGTGCCAGCAGCTTAGCTACACAGCCCGAGCAGTACTTC. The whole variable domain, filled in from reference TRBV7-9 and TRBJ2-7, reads DTGVSQNPRHKITKRGQNVTFRCDPISEHNRLYWYRQTLGQGPEFLTYFQNEAQLEKSRLLSDRFSAERPKGSFSTLEIQRTEQGDSAMYLCASSLATQPEQYFGPGTRLTVT.

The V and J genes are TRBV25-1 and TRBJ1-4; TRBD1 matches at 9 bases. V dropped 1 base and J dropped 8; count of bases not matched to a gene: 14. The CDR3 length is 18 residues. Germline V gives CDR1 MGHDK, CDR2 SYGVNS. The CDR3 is CASSEFRRVQGAGEKLFF. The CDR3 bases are TGTGCCAGCAGTGAATTCCGCCGGGTACAGGGGGCAGGGGAAAAACTGTTTTTT.